These 20 T cell receptor beta chains were sequenced from one sample in a study of blood T cells in healthy people across ages. It was with a sample-barcoded 5' primer and a J-beta primer mix that a second PCR of roughly 7 to 12 cycles was run. TCRdb re-derived calls from the 5' RACE reads in MiXCR, one entry per CDR3 protein. The repertoire holds about 630,000 distinct CDR3 sequences, roughly 21% seen once, with roughly 3.7% in the top ten. The sequencing sample was made of blood. The receptors originated from a man in his sixties or seventies in good health.

This clonotype was detected a few times. This rearrangement joins TRBV12-3 or TRBV12-4 to TRBJ1-4; tentative D call: TRBD1 (6 bases). The CDR3 length is 16 residues. V lost 6 bases and J 3 bases, leaving 17 bases between the germline ends. Here the CDR3 DNA reads TGTGCCAGCAGCCAAATAACAGGGAGGGCTAATGAAAAACTGTTTTTT. This gives the protein CASSQITGRANEKLFF.

This clonotype came up many times. The genes are TRBV12-3 or TRBV12-4 and TRBJ2-1; D may be TRBD1 or TRBD2 (5 bases each). Trimming shortened V by 3 bases and J by 7 bases, and 7 bases separated the two germline ends. This CDR3 comprises 12 residues. CDR3 coding DNA: TGTGCCAGCAGTTTGTGGGGGAATGAGCAGTTCTTC. Its protein is CASSLWGNEQFF.

This clonotype was found a few times. Being one base from a much bigger clone, this may be a read error. V is TRBV5-4 and J is TRBJ2-3; D might be TRBD2 (5 bases). The CDR3 is made up of 15 amino acids. Per the germline V gene, CDR1 is SGHNT and CDR2 is YYREEE (reference sequence). CDR3 DNA: TGTGCCAGCAGCTTGGGTGGGAGCGGCACAGATGCGCAGTATTTT. This codes for CASSLGGSGTDAQYF.

On this clonotype: The junction departs from the called germline gene at one end, perhaps through a read error. This chain connects TRBV5-1 to TRBJ2-3, with 10 bases aligning to TRBD2. Germline V gene data show CDR1 as SGHRS and CDR2 as YFSETQ. This CDR3 is built from 16 residues. This chain's CDR3 is CASSSTSGFSTDTRYF. For the CDR3, the DNA is TGCGCCAGCAGCTCGACTAGCGGGTTTAGCACAGATACGCGGTATTTT.

The chain recombines TRBV11-2 with TRBJ2-2; a weak D match, TRBD2 (5 bases). The CDR3 is 15 residues long. CDR1 SGHAT and CDR2 FQNNGV come from the germline V gene. Trimming took 1 base from V and 2 from J, leaving 8 bases between them. CDR3 amino acids: CASSLGAGNTGELFF. CDR3 in DNA: TGTGCCAGCAGCTTAGGGGCGGGTAACACCGGGGAGCTGTTTTTT.

In its sample, this clonotype was seen a few times. The chain couples TRBV27 to TRBJ2-5; D unclear. Germline values: CDR1 MNHEY, CDR2 SMNVEV (reference sequence). Trimming removed 6 bases from V and 5 bases from J, with 13 bases in between. This CDR3 is built from 13 residues. This chain's CDR3 is CASSHRYGETQYF. The CDR3 DNA is TGTGCCAGCAGCCACCGTTACGGGGAGACCCAGTACTTC.

This chain connects TRBV21-1 to TRBJ2-2; TRBD1 was called by the table and not checked on the DNA. TRBV21-1 is a recognized pseudogene. This CDR3 is built from 15 residues. The CDR3 nucleotides are TGTGCCAGCAGCATGGGACAGGGGGACACCGGGGAGCTGTTTTTT. Encoded protein: CASSMGQGDTGELFF.

The rearrangement links TRBV4-1 to TRBJ2-1; TRBD1 matches 8 bases. Unmatched junction bases numbered 8, after V lost 4 bases and J lost 3 bases. Germline loops: CDR1 MGHRA, CDR2 YSYEKL. The CDR3 loop spans 16 amino acids. The CDR3 sequence: CASSRLTGVIYNEQFF. The CDR3 nucleotides read TGCGCCAGCAGCCGCCTGACAGGGGTCATCTACAATGAGCAGTTCTTC.

This clonotype has only a few counts. The V call is TRBV27, the J call TRBJ2-1; 9 bases line up with TRBD1. The CDR3 is 14 residues long. Germline V gene sequence: CDR1 MNHEY, CDR2 SMNVEV (reference sequence). V lost 6 bases to trimming and J lost 7 bases; unmatched junction nucleotides: 7. The CDR3 nucleotides read TGTGCCAGCAGACCGGGACAGGGAGTTAATGAGCAGTTCTTC. Translated: CASRPGQGVNEQFF.

V gene TRBV6-6 combines with J gene TRBJ2-1; D may match TRBD1 or TRBD2 (5 bases each). The J call may be wrong; the DNA end is better matched by TRBJ2-7. CDR3 length: 14 residues. The V gene's germline CDR1 is MNHNY and CDR2 SVGAGI (reference sequence). Here the CDR3 reads CASSLASRGDEQYF. The CDR3 DNA is TGTGCCAGCAGTCTAGCCAGCCGGGGCGACGAGCAGTACTTC.

The chain is built from TRBV9 and TRBJ2-5; 8 bases match TRBD2. The J segment lost 4 bases and the V segment lost 1 base, leaving 9 bases of the junction unmatched. There are 16 residues in the CDR3. The germline gives CDR1 SGDLS, CDR2 YYNGEE. In DNA form, the CDR3 reads TGTGCCAGCAGCGTATCTTCGCGGGAGGTTACAGAGACCCAGTACTTC. Its translation: CASSVSSREVTETQYF.

This clonotype was recorded a few times. The chain couples TRBV5-1 to TRBJ2-5, with 7 nucleotides matching TRBD1. There are 12 residues in the CDR3. Losses at the gene ends were 4 bases for V and 3 bases for J; bases not matched to a gene: 0. Germline-derived CDR1 and CDR2 are SGHRS and YFSETQ. The CDR3, as DNA: TGCGCCAGCAGCGACAGGGAAGAGACCCAGTACTTC. Protein sequence: CASSDREETQYF.

The rearrangement uses TRBV24-1 and TRBJ1-6; the D gene is possibly TRBD1 (5 bases). Trimming took off 9 bases at V and 16 bases at J, with 18 bases between the two ends. The CDR3 has 12 amino acids. Germline V gene sequence: CDR1 KGHDR, CDR2 SFDVKD. Here the CDR3 reads CATGMGRVGLHF. DNA of the CDR3: TGTGCCACCGGTATGGGGCGAGTAGGGCTCCACTTT.

Only a few counts were recorded for this clonotype. At one boundary the junction diverges from the germline segment, which might be a read error. The chain carries TRBV12-3 or TRBV12-4 and TRBJ2-1; D remains unclear. This CDR3 region has 13 residues. CDR3 nucleotide sequence: TGTGCCCGCAGTGCTACACGTTACAATGAGCAGTTCTTC. Translation gives CARSATRYNEQFF.

The genes are TRBV28 and TRBJ2-3, with a tentative D call TRBD1 (6 bases). Between the trimmed V and J ends, which lost 5 bases and 6 bases, there was a span of 12 bases. The germline CDR1 and CDR2 sequences are MDHEN and SYDVKM. This CDR3 is built from 13 residues. The CDR3 loop reads CASSDRWADTQYF. The CDR3 DNA reads TGTGCCAGCAGTGACAGGTGGGCCGATACGCAGTATTTT.

CDR3 DNA sequence: TGCAGTGCTAACGACAGGGTCGAGGCCAGCTCCTACGAGCAGTACTTC. Amino acids: CSANDRVEASSYEQYF. The chain uses TRBV20-1 and TRBJ2-7, with TRBD1 identical over 7 bases. The V segment lost 4 bases and the J segment 0 bases; nucleotides outside the gene matches: 12. The CDR3 has 16 amino acids. Germline V CDR1 and CDR2: DFQATT, SNEGSKA (reference sequence).

There are a few counts of this clonotype. This rearrangement joins TRBV5-1 to TRBJ2-7; no clear D. The CDR3 runs 12 residues. Trimming took off 4 bases at V and 4 bases at J, with 9 bases between the two ends. The V gene's germline CDR1 is SGHRS and CDR2 YFSETQ. This CDR3 is CASSPTQYEQYF. The CDR3 coding sequence is TGCGCCAGCAGCCCAACACAGTACGAGCAGTACTTC.

This clonotype was detected a few times. This sequence joins TRBV7-2 and TRBJ2-5; a weak D match, TRBD2 (5 bases). CDR1 and CDR2 from the germline V gene are SGHTA and FQGNSA. V was shortened by 5 bases and J by 5 bases, with 18 bases between the two germline ends. This CDR3 has 15 residues. As DNA, the CDR3 is TGTGCCAGCAGCCTCTCGTCTACGGGATTGGAGACCCAGTACTTC. Protein sequence: CASSLSSTGLETQYF. The whole variable domain, remainder taken from reference TRBV7-2 and TRBJ2-5, is GAGVSQSPSNKVTEKGKDVELRCDPISGHTALYWYRQSLGQGLEFLIYFQGNSAPDKSGLPSDRFSAERTGGSVSTLTIQRTQQEDSAVYLCASSLSSTGLETQYFGPGTRLLVL.

This clonotype was recorded once. V gene TRBV10-3 combines with J gene TRBJ2-6; 8 nucleotides match TRBD1. The junction had 6 bases not matched to a gene; V was cut back by 4 bases and J by 4 bases. The CDR3 spans 16 residues. The germline gives CDR1 ENHRY, CDR2 SYGVKD. CDR3 DNA sequence: TGTGCCATCAGTGCGGCAGGGGGCGCAGGGGCCAACGTCCTGACTTTC. Protein sequence: CAISAAGGAGANVLTF.

DNA for the CDR3: TGTGCCATCAGTGATGGAACCGATCAGCCCCAGCATTTT. Translated: CAISDGTDQPQHF. V gene TRBV10-3 combines with J gene TRBJ1-5; unclear D gene. CDR1 ENHRY and CDR2 SYGVKD come from the germline V gene. Trimming left V 3 bases short and J 5 bases short, with 8 bases between. There are 13 residues in the CDR3.